Reported below is one T cell receptor beta chain. Trimming shortened V by 4 bases and J by 6 bases, and 12 bases separated the two germline ends. This CDR3 spans 14 amino acids. CDR1 LGHDT and CDR2 YNNKEL come from the germline V gene (reference sequence). This specimen comes from a study of blood T cell repertoires in COVID-19. The data were produced by immunoSEQ multiplex PCR, yet TCRdb's version contains in-frame clones alone and is incomplete. The profile shows 150,000 or so clones, 75% to 80% of them singletons. The sample comprised PBMCs or T cells enriched from blood (not recorded which). The V and J genes are TRBV3-1 (or the pseudogene TRBV3-2) and TRBJ1-4; D perhaps matches TRBD1 (5 bases). The receptor was isolated from a woman aged 50 to 60 who had recovered from COVID-19. The CDR3 loop reads CASSLRGTDEKLFF. As DNA, the CDR3 is TGTGCCAGCAGCCTTAGGGGCACGGATGAAAAACTGTTTTTT.